This TCR beta chain stems from a study of metastatic and nonmetastatic thyroid tumors. TCRdb re-clonotyped the PCR reads via MiXCR. The sample includes 20,000 to 25,000 clones, about 13% of them seen just once. Germline V gene data show CDR1 as SSHAT and CDR2 as FNYEAQ (reference sequence). The CDR3 runs 15 residues. The sample holds many counts of this clone. One end of the junction varies from germline; a read error may be responsible. Until they underwent thyroid surgery, no patient had received any treatment. The clonotype comes from a female donor with papillary thyroid cancer or a benign thyroid nodule (not recorded which). Some clones in this sample may be carry-over from other donors' samples. Sequencing was carried out using blood. The V and J genes are TRBV7-7 and TRBJ2-1, with D possibly TRBD2 on 5 matching bases. The CDR3 region has the DNA TGTGCTAGCAGCTTGGAAGCGGCGTCCTACAATGAGCAGTTCTTC. Translated, it gives CASSLEAASYNEQFF.